The 16 T cell receptor beta chains below all came from one sample that was sequenced in a study of a mutant IDH1 vaccine in newly diagnosed glioma. The time point is: week 23, last vaccination. The study gave 300 ug of mutant IDH1 20-mer peptide per vaccine dose, with topical imiquimod. Sequencing was performed with immunoSEQ multiplex PCR; in TCRdb, only in-frame clones are kept and a portion is missing. Altogether under 70,000 clones are present, 75% to 90% being singletons, with the ten largest covering 13%. Antigen specificity for these receptors is unknown. The specimen comprised PBMCs, sampled from a glioma patient whose treatment included an IDH1 peptide vaccine. These receptors originate from a man aged 18 to 29 with glioma.

This clone appeared a single time. V is TRBV15 and J is TRBJ2-1; 10 nucleotides line up with TRBD2. CDR1 and CDR2 from the germline V gene are LNHNV and YYDKDF (reference sequence). The ends lost 4 bases at V and 2 bases at J; junction bases unmatched: 5. This CDR3 has 16 amino acids. CDR3 bases: TGTGCCACCAGCACAAGACTAGCGGGCGCCTACAATGAGCAGTTCTTC. Its translation is CATSTRLAGAYNEQFF. The whole variable domain, filled in from reference TRBV15 and TRBJ2-1, reads DAMVIQNPRYQVTQFGKPVTLSCSQTLNHNVMYWYQQKSSQAPKLLFHYYDKDFNNEADTPDNFQSRRPNTSFCFLDIRSPGLGDTAMYLCATSTRLAGAYNEQFFGPGTRLTVL.

V usage is TRBV27 and J usage is TRBJ2-7; 11 bases align to TRBD2. J lost 3 bases, V lost 3 bases, and 1 base had no gene match. Germline V gives CDR1 MNHEY, CDR2 SMNVEV (reference sequence). The CDR3 sequence is 14 residues long. The CDR3 DNA sequence: TGTGCCAGCAGTTTGGGGACTAGCGGCTACGAGCAGTACTTC. Translated, it gives CASSLGTSGYEQYF.

The chain couples TRBV5-1 to TRBJ2-5, with 8 bases identical to TRBD1. The CDR3 length is 16 residues. V lost 4 bases, J lost 0 bases, and 8 bases stayed unmatched. Germline assignment: CDR1 SGHRS and CDR2 YFSETQ. The CDR3 DNA is TGCGCCAGCAGCGGGGGGACAGGACCGTACCAAGAGACCCAGTACTTC. This gives the protein CASSGGTGPYQETQYF. The full variable domain, completed using reference TRBV5-1 and TRBJ2-5, is KAGVTQTPRYLIKTRGQQVTLSCSPISGHRSVSWYQQTPGQGLQFLFEYFSETQRNKGNFPGRFSGRQFSNSRSEMNVSTLELGDSALYLCASSGGTGPYQETQYFGPGTRLLVL.

V and J are TRBV7-9 and TRBJ1-3; 9 nucleotides agree with TRBD1. The CDR3 runs 16 residues. V lost 4 bases and J lost 1; bases outside the gene matches: 5. CDR1 is SEHNR, CDR2 FQNEAQ, per germline (reference sequence). As DNA, the CDR3 is TGTGCCAGCAGCTCCGACAGGGGGTCTTCTGGAAACACCATATATTTT. Its protein product is CASSSDRGSSGNTIYF.

The rearrangement joins TRBV16 to TRBJ2-5; TRBD1 might be the D (7 bases). Trimming pared 2 bases from V and 2 bases from J, leaving 12 bases between. Germline V CDR1 and CDR2: KGHSY, FQNENV. The CDR3 is 15 amino acids. The CDR3 region has the DNA TGTGCCAGCAGCCAAACAGGGGCGGGGCAAGAGACCCAGTACTTC. It codes for CASSQTGAGQETQYF.

This chain uses TRBV27 with TRBJ2-1; 14 bases agree with TRBD2. After removal of 5 bases from V and 0 bases from J, the junction contained 9 bases not matched to a gene. CDR1 and CDR2 from the germline V gene are MNHEY and SMNVEV (reference sequence). The CDR3 sequence is 19 residues long. The CDR3 here is CASSLGTSGSRSSYNEQFF. CDR3 DNA: TGTGCCAGCAGTCTTGGGACTAGCGGGAGCAGAAGCTCCTACAATGAGCAGTTCTTC.

This chain joins TRBV7-3 and TRBJ2-3; 11 positions agree with TRBD2. J was trimmed by 6 bases and V by 3 bases; bases with no gene match: 5. This CDR3 contains 15 residues. Per germline, CDR1 SGHTA and CDR2 FQGTGA. The CDR3 region has the DNA TGTGCCAGCAGCTTGACTAGCGGGGTACCGGATACGCAGTATTTT. Translating it yields CASSLTSGVPDTQYF.

The chain has TRBV5-6 and TRBJ1-1, with unresolved D. Trimming stripped 1 base from V and 6 bases from J, with 10 bases between. This CDR3 is 13 amino acids long. The V gene's germline CDR1 is SGHDT and CDR2 YYEEEE. CDR3: CASSLSAGAEAFF. CDR3 nucleotides: TGTGCCAGCAGCTTGTCCGCGGGAGCTGAAGCTTTCTTT. The full variable domain, its missing parts supplied by reference TRBV5-6 and TRBJ1-1, is DAGVTQSPTHLIKTRGQQVTLRCSPKSGHDTVSWYQQALGQGPQFIFQYYEEEERQRGNFPDRFSGHQFPNYSSELNVNALLLGDSALYLCASSLSAGAEAFFGQGTRLTVV.

The rearrangement uses TRBV7-9 and TRBJ1-3; TRBD1 is a possible D gene (6 bases). V was shortened by 4 bases and J by 11 bases, with 18 bases between the two germline ends. The CDR3 sequence is 14 residues long. Germline V CDR1 and CDR2: SEHNR, FQNEAQ (reference sequence). The CDR3 coding sequence is TGTGCCAGCAGCTCCGGGACCAAAGGGGGGTCCATATATTTT. It translates to CASSSGTKGGSIYF.

The rearrangement joins TRBV6-6 to TRBJ1-1, with D perhaps TRBD1 (6 bases). Trimming removed 5 bases at V and 3 bases at J, with 10 bases between. The CDR3 loop spans 13 amino acids. The germline CDR1 and CDR2 sequences are MNHNY and SVGAGI (reference sequence). The CDR3 DNA sequence: TGTGCCAGCAGTACCTCAGGGGACACTGAAGCTTTCTTT. The encoded protein is CASSTSGDTEAFF.

The V call is TRBV19, the J call TRBJ1-1, with D hard to call. Germline V gives CDR1 LNHDA, CDR2 SQIVND (reference sequence). The CDR3 runs 13 residues. V was pared by 6 bases and J by 1 base, with 9 bases between. The DNA for the CDR3 is TGTGCCAGTAGCCTGGGCCCGAACACTGAAGCTTTCTTT. This codes for CASSLGPNTEAFF.

The rearrangement joins TRBV18 to TRBJ1-1; 7 bases fit TRBD1. The germline V gene has CDR1 KGHSH and CDR2 LQKENI. Germline trimming cut 5 bases from V and 1 base from J; bases unmatched to any gene: 7. The CDR3 runs to 15 residues. DNA for the CDR3: TGTGCCAGCTCATCAGGGGGGTTAGGGAACACTGAAGCTTTCTTT. Residues: CASSSGGLGNTEAFF.

This chain joins TRBV10-3 and TRBJ1-6; no firm D call. The V end was cut by 8 bases, the J end by 11 bases, with 7 bases between. Germline V lookup: CDR1 ENHRY, CDR2 SYGVKD. The CDR3 is made up of 10 amino acids. The CDR3 protein is CAIDRAPLHF. The CDR3 region has the DNA TGTGCCATCGATCGGGCACCCCTCCACTTT.

The J gene is TRBJ1-5, the V gene TRBV27; D unresolved. This CDR3 is 13 amino acids long. Trimming pared 6 bases from V and 0 bases from J, leaving 6 bases between. Germline CDR1 and CDR2: MNHEY and SMNVEV (reference sequence). CDR3 sequence (DNA): TGTGCCAGCAGCTGGGATAGCAATCAGCCCCAGCATTTT. It translates to CASSWDSNQPQHF.

This chain links TRBV4-1 with TRBJ1-4, with D tentatively TRBD1 (5 bases). Trimming left V 2 bases short and J 0 bases short, with 13 bases between. Germline-derived CDR1 and CDR2 are MGHRA and YSYEKL. The CDR3 is made up of 17 amino acids. CDR3 region: CASSQTGTQATNEKLFF. CDR3 DNA sequence: TGCGCCAGCAGCCAAACCGGGACTCAAGCAACTAATGAAAAACTGTTTTTT.

V and J are TRBV29-1 and TRBJ2-7; D unresolved. Per the germline V gene, CDR1 is SQVTM and CDR2 is ANQGSEA. The CDR3 sequence is 11 residues long. V lost 4 bases to trimming and J lost 4 bases, with 8 bases between them. The DNA of the CDR3 is TGCAGCGTTGTAGACTCTTACGAGCAGTACTTC. Its translation: CSVVDSYEQYF.